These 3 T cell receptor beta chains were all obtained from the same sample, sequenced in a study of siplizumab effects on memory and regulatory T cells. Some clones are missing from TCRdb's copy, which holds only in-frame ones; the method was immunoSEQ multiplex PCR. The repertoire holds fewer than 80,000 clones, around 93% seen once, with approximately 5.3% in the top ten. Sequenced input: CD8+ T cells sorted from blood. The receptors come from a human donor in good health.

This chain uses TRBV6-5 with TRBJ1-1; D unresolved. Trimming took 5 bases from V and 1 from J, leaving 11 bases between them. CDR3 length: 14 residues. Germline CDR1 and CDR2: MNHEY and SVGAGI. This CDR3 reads CASSGLGQNTEAFF. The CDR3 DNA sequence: TGTGCCAGCAGTGGCTTGGGCCAGAACACTGAAGCTTTCTTT.

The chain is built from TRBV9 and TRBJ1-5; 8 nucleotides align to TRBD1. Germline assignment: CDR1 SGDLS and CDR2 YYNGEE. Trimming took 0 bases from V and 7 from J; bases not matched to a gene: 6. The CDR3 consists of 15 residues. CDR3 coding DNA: TGTGCCAGCAGCGTAGGGACAGGGATGGGGCAGCCCCAGCATTTT. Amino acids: CASSVGTGMGQPQHF.

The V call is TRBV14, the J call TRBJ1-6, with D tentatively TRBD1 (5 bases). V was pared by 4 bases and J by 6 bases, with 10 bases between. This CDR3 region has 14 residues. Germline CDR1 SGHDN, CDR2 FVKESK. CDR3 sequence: CASSPRVLNSPLHF. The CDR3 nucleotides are TGTGCCAGCAGCCCCAGGGTTCTTAATTCACCCCTCCACTTT.